The following is a T cell receptor (beta chain) sequence with its context. Antigen: not known. This sample was taken from a study of post-analysis software for immune sequencing data. Germline V gene sequence: CDR1 SGHTA, CDR2 FQGNSA. CDR3 size: 18 residues. With 1 base clipped from V and 2 bases from J, the junction kept 10 bases outside the gene matches. The study, taken as a whole, reports: Higher frequency in patients than in controls was seen for five TRBV segments, with TRBV5-6, TRBV5-1 and TRBV20-1 among them. F measure grouped same-batch samples tightly together. Normalized Chao1 diversity in multiple sclerosis patients fell significantly below that of controls.

Built from TCR beta cDNA, the libraries had unique molecular identifiers in them. When about 1 to 11 million T cells were used, they gave about 540,000 cDNA molecules. TCRdb processed the PCR reads anew with MiXCR; each CDR3 protein has one entry. The repertoire includes about 820,000 distinct CDR3 sequences, 53% of them detected once, and under 6% sits in the top ten. Input material: blood. The chain uses TRBV7-2 and TRBJ2-7, with TRBD2 identical over 11 bases. The source of this sequence is a girl aged 10 to 17 with multiple sclerosis. The CDR3 spells CASSLVGLAGGMTYEQYF. The CDR3 DNA is TGTGCCAGCAGCTTAGTTGGCCTAGCGGGGGGAATGACCTACGAGCAGTACTTC.